The TCR beta chain under discussion was sequenced for a study of blood T cell repertoires in COVID-19. Study-wide context: Acute-phase and convalescent COVID-19 samples originated in the United States, Italy and Spain. The analysed material was cDNA or gDNA that came from T cells, B-cell-depleted T cells, or PBMCs.

The CDR3 totals 13 residues. The V and J ends lost 5 bases and 2 bases, in that order; junction bases with no gene match: 2. The method was immunoSEQ multiplex PCR; TCRdb's version includes in-frame clones alone and lacks a portion of them. The sample has a few hundred thousand clones; 75% to 85% are singletons. V gene TRBV12-3 or TRBV12-4 combines with J gene TRBJ1-1, with 7 positions matching TRBD1. The clonotype originates from a middle-aged man with active or convalescent COVID-19. Sample: peripheral blood. CDR3 protein: CASSTGVNTEAFF. In DNA, the CDR3 is TGTGCCAGCAGTACAGGGGTAAACACTGAAGCTTTCTTT.